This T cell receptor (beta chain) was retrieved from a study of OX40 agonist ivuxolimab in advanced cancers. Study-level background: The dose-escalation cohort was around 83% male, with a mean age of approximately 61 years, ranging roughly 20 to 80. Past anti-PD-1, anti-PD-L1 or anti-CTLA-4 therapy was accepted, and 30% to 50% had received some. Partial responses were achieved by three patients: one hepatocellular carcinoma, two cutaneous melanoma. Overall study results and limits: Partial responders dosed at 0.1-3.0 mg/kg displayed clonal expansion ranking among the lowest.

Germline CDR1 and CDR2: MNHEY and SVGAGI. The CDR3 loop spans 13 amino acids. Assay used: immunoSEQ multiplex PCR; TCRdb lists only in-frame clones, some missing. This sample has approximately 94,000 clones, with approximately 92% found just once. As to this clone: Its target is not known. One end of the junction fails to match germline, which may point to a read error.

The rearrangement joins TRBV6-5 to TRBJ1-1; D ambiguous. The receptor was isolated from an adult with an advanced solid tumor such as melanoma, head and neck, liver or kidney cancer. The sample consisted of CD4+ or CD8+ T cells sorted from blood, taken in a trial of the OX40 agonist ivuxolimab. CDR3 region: CTSSPSSNTEAFF. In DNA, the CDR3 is TGTACCAGCAGTCCATCGTCGAACACTGAAGCTTTCTTT.